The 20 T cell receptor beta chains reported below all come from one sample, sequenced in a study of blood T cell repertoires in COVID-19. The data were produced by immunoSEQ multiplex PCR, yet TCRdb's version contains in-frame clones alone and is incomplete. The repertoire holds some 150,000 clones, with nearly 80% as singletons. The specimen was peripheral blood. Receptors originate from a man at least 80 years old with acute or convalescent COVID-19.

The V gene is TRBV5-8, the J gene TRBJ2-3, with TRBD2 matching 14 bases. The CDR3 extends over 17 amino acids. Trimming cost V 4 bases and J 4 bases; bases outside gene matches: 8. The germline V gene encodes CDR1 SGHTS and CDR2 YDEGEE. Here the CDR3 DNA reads TGTGCCAGCAGCCCCCGGTTGACTAGCGGGGGGGCAGATACGCAGTATTTT. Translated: CASSPRLTSGGADTQYF. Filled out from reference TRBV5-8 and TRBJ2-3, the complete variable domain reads EAGVTQSPTHLIKTRGQQATLRCSPISGHTSVYWYQQALGLGLQFLLWYDEGEERNRGNFPPRFSGRQFPNYSSELNVNALELEDSALYLCASSPRLTSGGADTQYFGPGTRLTVL.

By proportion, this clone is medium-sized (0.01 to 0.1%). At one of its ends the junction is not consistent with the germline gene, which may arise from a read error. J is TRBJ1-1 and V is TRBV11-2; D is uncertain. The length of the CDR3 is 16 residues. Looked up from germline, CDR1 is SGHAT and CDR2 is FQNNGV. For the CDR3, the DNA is TGTGCCAGCAGCCTCGGAAAGGTGATTACCGAGACTGGAGCTTTCTTT. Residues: CASSLGKVITETGAFF.

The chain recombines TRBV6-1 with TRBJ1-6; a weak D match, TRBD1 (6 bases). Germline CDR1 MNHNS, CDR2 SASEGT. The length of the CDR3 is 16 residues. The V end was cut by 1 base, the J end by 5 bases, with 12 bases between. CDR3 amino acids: CASSEVGGRDNSPLHF. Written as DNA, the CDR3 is TGTGCCAGCAGTGAAGTTGGGGGCAGGGATAATTCACCCCTCCACTTT.

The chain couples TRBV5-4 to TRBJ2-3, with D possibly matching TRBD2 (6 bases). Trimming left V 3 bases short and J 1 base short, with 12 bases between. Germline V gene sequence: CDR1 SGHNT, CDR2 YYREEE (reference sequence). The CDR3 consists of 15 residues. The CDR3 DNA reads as TGTGCCAGCAGCTGGTTGGAGGGCGGCACAGATACGCAGTATTTT. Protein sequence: CASSWLEGGTDTQYF.

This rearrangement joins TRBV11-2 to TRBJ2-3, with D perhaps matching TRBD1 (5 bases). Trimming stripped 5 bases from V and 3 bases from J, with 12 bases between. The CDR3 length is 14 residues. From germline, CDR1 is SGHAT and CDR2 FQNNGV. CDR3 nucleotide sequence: TGTGCCAGCAGCCGGACACAAACGACAGATACGCAGTATTTT. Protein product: CASSRTQTTDTQYF.

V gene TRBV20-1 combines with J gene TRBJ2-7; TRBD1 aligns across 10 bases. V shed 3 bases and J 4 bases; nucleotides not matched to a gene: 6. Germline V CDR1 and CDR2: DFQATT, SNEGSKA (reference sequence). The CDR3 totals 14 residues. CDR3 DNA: TGCAGTGCTAGTGGCGGACAGGGGGGGTACGAGCAGTACTTC. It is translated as CSASGGQGGYEQYF.

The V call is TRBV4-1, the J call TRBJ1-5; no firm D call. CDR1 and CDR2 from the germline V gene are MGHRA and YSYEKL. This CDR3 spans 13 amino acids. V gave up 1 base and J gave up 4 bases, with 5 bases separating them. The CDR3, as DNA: TGCGCCAGCAGCCAAGCTTTAAATCAGCCCCAGCATTTT. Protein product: CASSQALNQPQHF.

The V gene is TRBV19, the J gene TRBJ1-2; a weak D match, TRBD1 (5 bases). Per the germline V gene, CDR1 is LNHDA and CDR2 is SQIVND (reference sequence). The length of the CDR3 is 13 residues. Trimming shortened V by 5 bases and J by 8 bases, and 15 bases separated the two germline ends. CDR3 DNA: TGTGCCAGTAGTTCTCAGGGTTTTGGCGGCTACACCTTC. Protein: CASSSQGFGGYTF.

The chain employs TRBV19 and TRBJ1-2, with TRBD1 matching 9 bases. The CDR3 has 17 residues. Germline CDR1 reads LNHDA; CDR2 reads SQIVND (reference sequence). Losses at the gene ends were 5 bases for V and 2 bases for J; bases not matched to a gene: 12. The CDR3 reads CASSVPGQGIGNYGYTF. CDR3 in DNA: TGTGCCAGTAGTGTACCGGGACAGGGTATAGGGAACTATGGCTACACCTTC.

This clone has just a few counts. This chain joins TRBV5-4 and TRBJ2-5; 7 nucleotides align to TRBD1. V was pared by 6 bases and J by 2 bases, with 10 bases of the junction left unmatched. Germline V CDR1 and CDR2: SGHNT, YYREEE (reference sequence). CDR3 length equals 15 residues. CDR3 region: CASTTPGQRQETQYF. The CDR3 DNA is TGTGCCAGCACAACTCCGGGACAGCGTCAAGAGACCCAGTACTTC.

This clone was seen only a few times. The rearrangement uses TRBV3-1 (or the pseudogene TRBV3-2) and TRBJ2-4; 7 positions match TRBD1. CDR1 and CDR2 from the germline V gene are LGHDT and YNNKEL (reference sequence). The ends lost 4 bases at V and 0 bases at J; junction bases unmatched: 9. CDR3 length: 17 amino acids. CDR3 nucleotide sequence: TGTGCCAGCAGCCCCCGACAGGGACCCTTAGCCAAAAACATTCAGTACTTC. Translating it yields CASSPRQGPLAKNIQYF.

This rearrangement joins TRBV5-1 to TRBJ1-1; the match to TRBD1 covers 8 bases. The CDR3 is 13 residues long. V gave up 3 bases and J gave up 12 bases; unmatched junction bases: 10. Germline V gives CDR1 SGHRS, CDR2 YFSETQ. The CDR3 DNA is TGCGCCAGCAGCTCTCAGGGGGCAAGGGAAACTTTCTTT. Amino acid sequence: CASSSQGARETFF.

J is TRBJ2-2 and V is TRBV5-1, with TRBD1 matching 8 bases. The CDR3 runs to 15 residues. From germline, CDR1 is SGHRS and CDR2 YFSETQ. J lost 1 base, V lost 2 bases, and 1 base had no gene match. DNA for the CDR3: TGCGCCAGCAGCTTTGGACAGGGGAACACCGGGGAGCTGTTTTTT. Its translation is CASSFGQGNTGELFF.

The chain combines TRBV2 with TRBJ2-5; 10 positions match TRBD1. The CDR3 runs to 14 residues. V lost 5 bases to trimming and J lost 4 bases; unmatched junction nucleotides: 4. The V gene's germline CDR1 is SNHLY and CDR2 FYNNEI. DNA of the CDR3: TGTGCCAGCAGTCCGAGGACAGGGGGAGAGACCCAGTACTTC. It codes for CASSPRTGGETQYF.

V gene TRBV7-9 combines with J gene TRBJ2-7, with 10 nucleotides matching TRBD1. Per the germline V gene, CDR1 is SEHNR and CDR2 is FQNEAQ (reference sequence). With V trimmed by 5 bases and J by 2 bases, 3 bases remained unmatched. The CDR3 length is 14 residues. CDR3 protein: CASSRDRGTYEQYF. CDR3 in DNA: TGTGCCAGCAGCAGGGACAGGGGAACCTACGAGCAGTACTTC. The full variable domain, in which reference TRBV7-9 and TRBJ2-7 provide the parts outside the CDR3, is DTGVSQNPRHKITKRGQNVTFRCDPISEHNRLYWYRQTLGQGPEFLTYFQNEAQLEKSRLLSDRFSAERPKGSFSTLEIQRTEQGDSAMYLCASSRDRGTYEQYFGPGTRLTVT.

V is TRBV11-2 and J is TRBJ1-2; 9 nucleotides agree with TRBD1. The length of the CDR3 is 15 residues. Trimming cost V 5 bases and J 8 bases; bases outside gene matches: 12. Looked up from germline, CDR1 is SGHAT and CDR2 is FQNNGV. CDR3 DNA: TGTGCCAGCAGCCCATCGACGGACAGGGGATGGGGCTACACCTTC. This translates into CASSPSTDRGWGYTF.

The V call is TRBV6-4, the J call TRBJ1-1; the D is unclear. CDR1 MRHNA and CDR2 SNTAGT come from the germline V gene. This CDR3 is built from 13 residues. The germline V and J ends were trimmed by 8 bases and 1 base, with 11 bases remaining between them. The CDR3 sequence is CASGVEPNTEAFF. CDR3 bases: TGTGCCAGCGGAGTAGAGCCGAACACTGAAGCTTTCTTT.

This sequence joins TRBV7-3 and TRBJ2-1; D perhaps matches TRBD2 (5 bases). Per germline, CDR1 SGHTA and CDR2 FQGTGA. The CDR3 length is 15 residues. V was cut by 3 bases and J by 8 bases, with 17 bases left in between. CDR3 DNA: TGTGCCAGCAGCTTCTCCGGTTTCGAGGGCGATGAGCAGTTCTTC. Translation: CASSFSGFEGDEQFF.

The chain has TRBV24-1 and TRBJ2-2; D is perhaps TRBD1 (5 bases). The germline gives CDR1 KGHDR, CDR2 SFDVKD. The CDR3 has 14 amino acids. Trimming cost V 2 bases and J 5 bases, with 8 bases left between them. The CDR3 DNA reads TGTGCCACCAGTGATTACAAGGGGACCGGGGAGCTGTTTTTT. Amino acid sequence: CATSDYKGTGELFF.

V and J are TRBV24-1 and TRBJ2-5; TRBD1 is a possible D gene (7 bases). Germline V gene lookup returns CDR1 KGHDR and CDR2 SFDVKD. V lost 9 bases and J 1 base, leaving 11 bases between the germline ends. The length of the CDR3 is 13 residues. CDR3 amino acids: CATSGGSQETQYF. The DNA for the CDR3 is TGTGCCACCTCAGGGGGGAGCCAAGAGACCCAGTACTTC.